The present T cell receptor (beta chain) was sequenced within a study of beta chain features in type 1 diabetes. This clone has just a few counts. Every isolated RNA sample was fully reverse transcribed, so sequencing captured expressed TCRB transcripts. Sequenced by immunoSEQ multiplex PCR; TCRdb stores in-frame clones only, minus some. The sample records under 400,000 clones, roughly a fifth being singletons. Germline lookup yields CDR1 SGHRS and CDR2 YFSETQ. With 1 base clipped from V and 8 bases from J, the junction kept 7 bases outside the gene matches. This CDR3 spans 14 amino acids. The rearrangement joins TRBV5-1 to TRBJ1-1; 8 positions agree with TRBD1. The source of this sequence is a woman aged 18-29 years in good health. The sample consisted of naive CD4+ T cells from blood. The CDR3 coding sequence is TGCGCCAGCAGCTTGCCACAGGGGGGTACGGAAGCTTTCTTT. Translating gives CASSLPQGGTEAFF.